This T cell receptor beta chain was recorded in a study of shared clonotypes between healthy human individuals. Clones were sequenced by immunoSEQ multiplex PCR, and TCRdb holds only the in-frame ones, with some missing. The repertoire has about 1.5 million clones, 96% of them found once; the top ten carry roughly 1.1%. V was pared by 6 bases and J by 2 bases, with 16 bases between. The germline CDR1 and CDR2 sequences are MNHGY and SAAAGT. CDR3 length: 16 amino acids. The rearrangement joins TRBV6-8 to TRBJ2-2; D uncertain. Sequenced sample: naive CD4+ T cells sorted from blood. Subset of the sample: CD45RA+ positively selected. The TCR comes from a man aged 30 to 45 in good health. In DNA form, the CDR3 reads TGTGCCAGCAGCCCAACACCGTCTCCCAACACCGGGGAGCTGTTTTTT. It is translated as CASSPTPSPNTGELFF.